Listed here is a single T cell receptor beta chain. It has no known antigen specificity. The sample holds no much larger clone one base away, and base qualities are not on file. The entry originates in a study of OX40 agonist ivuxolimab in advanced cancers. Regarding the complete study: Ivuxolimab, which targeted the costimulatory receptor OX40 (CD134), was an agonistic, fully human IgG2 monoclonal antibody. Intravenous ivuxolimab was administered to patients every 2 weeks at six dose levels: 0.01, 0.1, 0.3, 1.5, 3 and 10 mg/kg. Of the approximately 50 dose-escalation patients, hepatocellular carcinoma was present in about 20, melanoma in about 15, renal cell carcinoma in 9 and head and neck cancer in 9. A male proportion of nearly 85% and a mean age of approximately 60 years, ranging from roughly 23 to 80, were recorded for the dose-escalation cohort. Patients were allowed to have had prior anti-PD-1, anti-PD-L1 or anti-CTLA-4 therapy, and around 43% of the dose-escalation patients had been treated with checkpoint inhibitors. Partial responses occurred in three dose-escalation patients, of whom one had hepatocellular carcinoma and two had cutaneous melanoma. The point of sequencing TCRbeta in the periphery was to test whether ivuxolimab changed TCR sequence diversity and drove clonal T-cell expansion. The paper reports the monotherapy dose-escalation portion (N = 52 patients) of the phase I ivuxolimab trial.

Genomic DNA was isolated from the sorted cells so that the TCRbeta CDR3 region could be sequenced. The immunoSEQ Assay was used to sequence the TCRbeta CDR3 regions. TCRdb obtained this table from immuneACCESS and retained in-frame rearrangements with V and J assigned. These tables miss some clones; where compared with another copy, unresolved V genes account for less than half of the shortfall, and the remainder is unexplained. The sample contains roughly 60,000 clones, around 86% of them found a single time. The leading ten clones occupy 0.95% to 1.4% of the sample. From V the trimming removes 5 bases and from J it removes 3 bases, while the gene matches leave 5 bases of the junction unaccounted for. The germline V gene (reference sequence) yields SEHNR for CDR1 and FQNEAQ for CDR2. Taken from cysteine to phenylalanine, the CDR3 has 14 residues. Only CDR3 DNA remains: 42 bases, in frame from the first base.

The trial excluded patients who had a history of autoimmune disease or who were on systemic immunosuppression. In every dose cohort, peripheral blood was drawn for TCR sequencing at baseline, cycle 4 day 1, and cycle 7 day 1. Samples came from an open-label, multicenter, first-in-human phase I dose-escalation trial of ivuxolimab. Adults with locally advanced or metastatic melanoma, renal cell carcinoma, hepatocellular carcinoma or head and neck squamous cell carcinoma were enrolled in the trial. Before TCR sequencing, CD4+ T cells and CD8+ T cells were sorted from peripheral blood as separate populations. The paper's findings and limits, for the study overall: Antigen specificity was not determined for the clonally expanded peripheral T cells. At doses of 0.1 to 3.0 mg/kg, clonal expansion of both CD4+ and CD8+ blood T cells was observed from baseline to week 6. In partial responders in the 0.1-3.0 mg/kg groups, normalized peripheral clonal expansion was found to be among the lowest, especially among CD8+ T cells. After ivuxolimab, CD8+ T cells had more expanded clones than CD4+ T cells on average. Low levels of normalized T-cell clonal expansion were also seen in some nonresponding patients.

This material consisted of CD4+ or CD8+ T cells sorted from blood, taken in a trial of the OX40 agonist ivuxolimab. This chain is built from TRBV7-9 and TRBJ2-7, with 9 bases matching TRBD1. The source is an adult with an advanced solid tumor such as melanoma, head and neck, liver or kidney cancer. The nucleotide sequence is given as TGTGCCAGCAGCCTCCGGGACAGGGACTACGAGCAGTACTTC. It translates as CASSLRDRDYEQYF.